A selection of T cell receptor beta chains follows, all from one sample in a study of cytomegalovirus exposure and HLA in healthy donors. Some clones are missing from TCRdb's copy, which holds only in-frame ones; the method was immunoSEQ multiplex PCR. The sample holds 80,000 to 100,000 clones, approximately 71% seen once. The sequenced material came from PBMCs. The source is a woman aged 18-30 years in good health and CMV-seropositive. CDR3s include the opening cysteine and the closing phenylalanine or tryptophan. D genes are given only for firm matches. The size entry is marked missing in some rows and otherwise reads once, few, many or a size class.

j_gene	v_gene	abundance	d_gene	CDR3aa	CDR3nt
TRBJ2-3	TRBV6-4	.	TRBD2	CASSEGTSGTDTQYF	TGTGCCAGCAGTGAGGGGACTAGCGGCACAGATACGCAGTATTTT
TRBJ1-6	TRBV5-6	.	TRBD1	CASSLRQGADSPLHF	TGTGCCAGCAGCTTGAGACAGGGGGCCGATTCACCCCTCCACTTT
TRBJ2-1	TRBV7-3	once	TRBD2	CASSRSGGGGGEQFF	TGTGCCAGCAGCCGTAGCGGGGGTGGGGGGGGTGAGCAGTTCTTC
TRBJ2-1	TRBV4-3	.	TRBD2	CASSQLAGVGNEQFF	TGCGCCAGCAGCCAACTAGCGGGGGTAGGGAATGAGCAGTTCTTC
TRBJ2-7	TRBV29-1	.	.	CNVSLDSEQYF	TGCAATGTCTCCCTAGACAGCGAGCAGTACTTC
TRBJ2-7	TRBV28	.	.	CASSDNYEQYF	TGTGCCAGCAGTGACAACTACGAGCAGTACTTC
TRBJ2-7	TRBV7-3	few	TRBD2	CASSLGPASGSYEQYF	TGTGCCAGCAGCCTGGGTCCGGCTAGCGGCTCCTACGAGCAGTACTTC
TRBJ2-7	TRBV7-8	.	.	CASSLGDWAYEQYF	TGTGCCAGCAGCCTGGGGGACTGGGCCTACGAGCAGTACTTC
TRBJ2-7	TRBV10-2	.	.	CASTTGSGEQYF	TGCGCCAGCACTACAGGTTCGGGCGAGCAGTACTTC
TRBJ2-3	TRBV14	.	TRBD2	CASSQEDFLLAGVDTDTQYF	TGTGCCAGCAGCCAGGAAGACTTCTTACTAGCGGGAGTTGACACAGATACGCAGTATTTT
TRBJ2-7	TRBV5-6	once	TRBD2	CASSTGLASYEQYF	TGTGCCAGCAGCACGGGACTAGCGAGCTACGAGCAGTACTTC
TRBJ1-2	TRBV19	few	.	CAVGGPREDYGYTF	TGTGCCGTAGGGGGGCCACGGGAGGACTATGGCTACACCTTC
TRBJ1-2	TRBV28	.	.	CASSLYRQVSGGYTF	TGTGCCAGCAGTTTATACAGACAGGTTTCTGGCGGCTACACCTTC
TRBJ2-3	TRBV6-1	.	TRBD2	CASSGGGLTDTQYF	TGTGCCAGCAGTGGCGGGGGGCTCACAGATACGCAGTATTTT
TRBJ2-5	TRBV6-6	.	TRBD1	CASSYFEGQGSETQYF	TGTGCCAGCAGTTACTTTGAGGGACAGGGGTCAGAGACCCAGTACTTC
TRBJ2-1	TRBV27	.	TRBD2	CASTPGLAGDREQFF	TGTGCCAGCACCCCGGGACTAGCGGGGGACAGGGAGCAGTTCTTC
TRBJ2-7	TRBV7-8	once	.	CASSLDYGVSEQYF	TGTGCCAGCAGCTTAGATTACGGGGTGAGCGAGCAGTACTTC
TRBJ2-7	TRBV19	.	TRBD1	CASSIRTGLYEQYF	TGTGCCAGTAGTATCAGGACAGGGCTCTACGAGCAGTACTTC